What follows describes a single TCR beta chain. Its antigen is currently not known. No much larger clonotype is one base removed from it; base qualities were not supplied. These data are taken from a study of naive and memory T cell subsets (TCRdb year 2017). A note on the overall study: The study applied an open-source, UMI-based TCR alpha and beta sequencing pipeline to sorted naive and memory peripheral blood T cell subsets. Complete agreement was observed between the functional CMV T cell responses and the IgG serology results. RNA was DNase-treated and reverse transcribed with TCR constant-region primers, mostly using SuperScript III.

From the second PCR step on, the TCR alpha and beta chain libraries were amplified in separate reactions. CMV status of each donor was established by measuring IFNgamma production from CD4+ T cells after fresh PBMCs were stimulated overnight with CMV viral lysate. CD4 T cells were positively selected using Miltenyi beads, after which CD8 T cells were positively selected from the CD4-negative fraction. Cells stained for CD3, CD4, CD8, CD45RA, CD27 and a live/dead dye were sorted on a BD Aria II into four subsets by CD45RA and CD27. A few healthy volunteers provided blood, and the blood of each volunteer was split into CD4 and CD8 T cells and then into four differentiation subsets. Approximately 130 ml of peripheral blood was drawn per donor, and PBMC were isolated by Ficoll-Paque PLUS density-gradient centrifugation. Sorted cells were lysed in RLT buffer, and RNA was extracted with a Qiagen RNeasy kit and stored at -80°C.

Libraries came from UMI-ligation and nested PCR. An equimolar mix of two oligonucleotides covering both TRBC1 and TRBC2 was used as the beta constant-region primer. Four rounds of PCR were used to amplify ligated cDNA, with nested alpha and beta constant-region primers being used together with the SP2 primer. A single-stranded oligonucleotide bearing the SP2 primer plus a 12-nucleotide UMI was ligated onto the 3' end of the cDNA by T4 RNA ligase 1. The ligation reaction was kept at 16 degrees C for roughly 19-24 hours. PCR2 was usually performed as a SYBR Green qPCR and halted at a preset threshold so that over-amplification would not occur. Every purification after the first one was done using Agencourt AMPure XP magnetic beads. Libraries were quantified by Qubit and checked on a TapeStation, where a main peak was expected near 650 bp. Sequencing of the pooled libraries was done on an Illumina MiSeq using v2 2x251 paired-end kits, which typically yielded about 1-2.3 million reads per sample. Each sample's library went into the pool at roughly 4 nM, and about 4.5-8% PhiX was added to help with cluster recognition. The study's own analysis went as follows. FASTQ reads processed by Demultiplexor were assigned V and J genes by Decombinator through tag matching that tolerated a single base-pair mismatch. Collapsinator relied on UMIs to fix sequencing errors as well as frequency errors caused by PCR heterogeneity. CDR3Translator translated TCRs and extracted CDR3s from the conserved cysteine to the FGXG phenylalanine, flagging non-productive sequences. Repertoires were subsampled to equal numbers of UMI-defined TCRs before Gini, Shannon entropy and inverse Simpson indices were calculated. Within the linear range, a power law was fitted by maximum likelihood to the distributions of clonotype abundance. When run on a single naive CD8 sample, MIGEC and the pipeline yielded similar UMI counts, similar unique TCR numbers and similar clonal distributions. One analysis removed from the naive repertoire any naive TCRs that were also present in any memory subset from the same donor. A set of 7,322 CMV-associated CDR3 sequences, compiled from VDJdb and a published dataset, was used to search the repertoires. Clones were called with MiXCR by TCRdb after fastp trimmed the public reads at Q25, and only in-frame beta chains were retained. Each entry merges the rows of one CDR3 protein and shows their most common DNA and genes. TCRdb's processing, not the authors' own work, is the source of the V and J calls. The sample table holds over 110,000 distinct CDR3 sequences, of which approximately 21% were seen once. The top ten constitute about 0.57% of the sample.

The junction shows trimming of 4 bases on V and 5 bases on J, and the gene matches do not reach 10 bases of it. Taken from cysteine to phenylalanine, the CDR3 has 17 residues. The retained sequence is limited to the CDR3, 51 bases, with the frame set at the first base. The CDR1 and CDR2 encoded by the germline V gene are LGHNA and YSLEER. What the study reported, not specific to this receptor: Clonotypes were defined as single alpha or beta chain sequences, not paired alpha/beta receptors. The abundance of TCRs followed a power law with an exponent that differed between naive and memory subsets yet stayed consistent across the three individuals. RNA-based TCR counts may be affected by expression changes linked to T cell activation and differentiation. After error correction, over 90% of naive TCR sequences appeared only once, giving much steeper abundance distributions than memory subsets. Gini index rose and Shannon and inverse Simpson diversity fell from naive through CM, EM and EMRA in both CD4 and CD8 cells. The repertoire findings for the naive and memory subsets could not be validated against a ground truth, as none was available. Naive repertoires, especially CD8, contained a few larger clonotypes, possibly memory cells re-expressing CD45RA.

The TCR was taken from a human donor in good health. The sequenced sample was naive CD8+ T cells from blood. This specimen's cell subset or site label, per the study, means: naive T cells, CD45RA high CD27+. This receptor chain uses TRBV4-3 and TRBJ2-1; 11 central nucleotides agree with TRBD2. CDR3 sequence: CASSPLVGLAGNNEQFF. The bases are TGCGCCAGCAGCCCCCTTGTCGGACTAGCGGGCAACAATGAGCAGTTCTTC.